The clone carrying this T cell receptor beta chain was recorded a few times. Its matching antigen is unknown. The source of the sample is a study of T-cell memory formation after mild COVID-19. Study-wide context: Most TCR clusters belonged to a single donor. Study-level results: Contracting CD4+ clones lay largely in CM and EM, with CD8+ ones residing in EMRA.

Sample barcodes and UMIs were carried by the TCR alpha and TCR beta cDNA libraries that 5'RACE generated with constant-segment primers. One entry per CDR3 protein results from TCRdb running MiXCR on the 5' RACE reads. The profile shows some 600,000 distinct CDR3 sequences, around 16% of them singletons. The CDR3 runs 13 residues. Germline CDR1 PRHDT, CDR2 FYEKMQ (reference sequence). The V end was cut by 4 bases, the J end by 3 bases, with 10 bases between. This receptor was obtained from an adult woman who had mild COVID-19 (a few samples of this study predate the infection). Cell type and time point are not known. The sample taken for sequencing was PBMCs or a T cell subset sorted from them (not recorded which). V usage is TRBV13 and J usage is TRBJ2-7; D gene uncertain. CDR3 loop: CASSYDQGYEQYF. The CDR3 region has the DNA TGTGCCAGCAGCTACGACCAAGGCTACGAGCAGTACTTC. Supplemented by reference TRBV13 and TRBJ2-7, the full variable domain reads AAGVIQSPRHLIKEKRETATLKCYPIPRHDTVYWYQQGPGQDPQFLISFYEKMQSDKGSIPDRFSAQQFSDYHSELNMSSLELGDSALYFCASSYDQGYEQYFGPGTRLTVT.